Included here is one T cell receptor (beta chain) sequence, with context. The antigen remains undetermined. This entry is derived from a study of TIL therapy for anti-PD-1-resistant metastatic lung cancer. At the level of the study: Tumors carried a median about 1.5 non-synonymous mutations per megabase. Study outcomes and limitations: TIL cultures after expansion showed higher clonality and lower diversity than baseline tumor (median 6% vs 31%).

The germline CDR1 and CDR2 sequences are MNHEY and SMNVEV (reference sequence). V trimming: 6 bases; J trimming: 5 bases; junction bases outside the gene matches: 16. The CDR3 has 16 amino acids. Described time point: pre-treatment sample, taken before nivolumab and TIL therapy. Tumor tissue came from excised metastases, mostly pleural nodules or supraclavicular lymph nodes. Sequencing used immunoSEQ v3. Sequenced by immunoSEQ multiplex PCR; TCRdb stores in-frame clones only, minus some. Seen here are approximately 87,000 clones, 65% observed once, and the top ten hold approximately 9.9%. The V and J genes are TRBV27 and TRBJ2-7; 7 positions match TRBD1. The sequence came from a person between 25 and 79 years old with non-small cell lung cancer. The input for sequencing was tumor tissue, taken at baseline. CDR3 amino acids: CASRRSTRGGLNEQYF. In nucleotides, the CDR3 is TGTGCCAGCAGACGCTCAACGAGAGGGGGCTTGAACGAGCAGTACTTC.